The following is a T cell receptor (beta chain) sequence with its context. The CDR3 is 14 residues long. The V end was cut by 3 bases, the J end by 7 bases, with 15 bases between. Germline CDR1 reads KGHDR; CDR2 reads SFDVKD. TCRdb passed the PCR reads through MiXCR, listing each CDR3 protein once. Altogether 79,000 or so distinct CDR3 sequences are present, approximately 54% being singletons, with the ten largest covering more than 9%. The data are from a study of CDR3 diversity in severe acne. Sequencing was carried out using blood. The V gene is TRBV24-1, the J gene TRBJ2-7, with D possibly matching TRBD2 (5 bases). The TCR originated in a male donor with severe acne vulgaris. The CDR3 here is CATSDVLRGREQYF. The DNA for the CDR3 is TGTGCCACCAGTGATGTCCTTCGGGGTAGAGAGCAGTACTTC.